This T cell receptor (beta chain) was sequenced in a study of T cell clonotyping in hematopoietic cell transplantation. This sample's time point: recipient sample about 28 days before transplant, after cytoreduction. Recipient blood drawn about 28 days pretransplant and days 30, 100, 180 after. CDR3 length: 14 residues. The germline gives CDR1 MNHNY, CDR2 SVGAGI (reference sequence). The ends were cut back, 2 bases at V and 4 bases at J, with 10 bases in the middle. TCRdb's copy holds only in-frame clones and misses some; the assay was immunoSEQ multiplex PCR. The table records about 41,000 clones, about four fifths of them present only once. Notes on the study in general: Pathologically expanded recipient clonotypes increased progressively from day 30 to day 180 as diversity fell. Higher Inverse Simpson Index values in graft donor and pretransplant recipient predicted broader posttransplant TCR diversity.

A word on this clone: The antigen is not known.

The sequence was collected from a man aged 55 to 70 with myelodysplastic syndrome. Some clones in this sample may be carry-over from other donors' samples. The chain uses TRBV6-6 and TRBJ2-3, with a weak D call TRBD2 (5 bases). Material: peripheral blood mononuclear cells, obtained before stem cell transplant. Written as DNA, the CDR3 is TGTGCCAGCAGTTACCCTAGCTTGGCAGATACGCAGTATTTT. It encodes CASSYPSLADTQYF.